One sample yielded the 3 T cell receptor beta chains listed below, sequenced in a study of shared clonotypes between healthy human individuals (TCRdb year 2020). Receptors were amplified or captured by the immunoSEQ multiplex PCR assay. TCRdb took over this immuneACCESS table, retaining in-frame rearrangements with V and J assigned. Such tables are incomplete; in checked studies, under half of the missing clones stem from an unresolved V gene, and the remainder is unexplained. The sample table shows millions of clones, and about 93% are seen once. The top ten clones comprise under 2% of the sample. CD8 naive samples were CD45RO-negative cells positively selected for CCR7, giving a CD45RA+CCR7+ population that excluded TemRA cells. The material sequenced was naive CD8+ T cells from PBMCs. This specimen's cell subset or site label, interpreted: CD45RA+CCR7+. The receptors were gathered from a man younger than 35 in good health. Some clones in this sample may be carry-over from other donors' samples.

V is TRBV10-2 and J is TRBJ1-2; the D is unclear. Germline V gene lookup returns CDR1 WSHSY and CDR2 SAAADI. This CDR3 has 15 amino acids. Trimming removed 2 bases at V and 3 bases at J, with 13 bases between. CDR3 in amino acids: CASSETLSAYYGYTF. As DNA, the CDR3 is TGCGCCAGCAGTGAGACCCTTTCAGCCTACTATGGCTACACCTTC.

The chain links TRBV28 to TRBJ1-2, with D possibly TRBD1 on 6 matching bases. Germline V gene lookup returns CDR1 MDHEN and CDR2 SYDVKM. The CDR3 runs to 15 residues. Trimming left V 3 bases short and J 5 bases short, with 16 bases between. CDR3 sequence: CASSLGEGGWYGYTF. For the CDR3, the DNA is TGTGCCAGCAGTTTGGGAGAAGGGGGATGGTATGGCTACACCTTC.

This chain joins TRBV15 and TRBJ2-7; D is unresolved. This CDR3 region has 13 residues. Germline V gene sequence: CDR1 LNHNV, CDR2 YYDKDF (reference sequence). The V end was cut by 1 base, the J end by 4 bases, with 8 bases between. This CDR3 is CATSRVTLYEQYF. The CDR3, as DNA: TGTGCCACCAGCAGAGTCACCCTATACGAGCAGTACTTC.